A selection of T cell receptor beta chains follows, all from one sample in a study of CD4 and CD8 cells across lung adenocarcinoma regions. TCRdb recomputed calls from the PCR reads with MiXCR, one row per CDR3 protein. The sample has roughly 7,100 distinct CDR3 sequences, roughly 40% seen once; the top ten hold approximately 30%. The sequenced sample consisted of CD4+ T cells from the margin of a lung tumor. These receptors originate from a male donor with lung adenocarcinoma. The CD4 and CD8 labels of this study may be unreliable. Both conserved end residues are part of each CDR3. The D gene is left open where the match is weak. Clone size, where shown, is once, few, many, or a class for clones that have expanded.

clone_size: .; d_call: TRBD2; j_call: TRBJ2-3; v_call: TRBV10-2; cdr3_nt: TGCGCCAGCAGTGGGGTAGCGGGGGTCACAGATACGCAGTATTTT; cdr3_aa: CASSGVAGVTDTQYF
clone_size: .; d_call: TRBD2; j_call: TRBJ2-6; v_call: TRBV10-3; cdr3_nt: TGTGCCACCCTAGGTAGCGGGAGGGCTCCTGGGTCCAACGAGCAGACCTTC; cdr3_aa: CATLGSGRAPGSNEQTF
clone_size: many; d_call: .; j_call: TRBJ2-5; v_call: TRBV12-3/TRBV12-4; cdr3_nt: TGTGCCAGCAGGACCGACAGTTCCCAAGAGACCCAGTACTTC; cdr3_aa: CASRTDSSQETQYF
clone_size: .; d_call: .; j_call: TRBJ2-3; v_call: TRBV11-1; cdr3_nt: TGTGCCGGGGGGCGTCGGGTCGGGATATCAGATACGCAGTATTTT; cdr3_aa: CAGGRRVGISDTQYF
clone_size: few; d_call: TRBD2; j_call: TRBJ2-1; v_call: TRBV27; cdr3_nt: TGTGCCAGCAGTATACTAGCGGGCTCCAGGGAGCAGTTCTTC; cdr3_aa: CASSILAGSREQFF
clone_size: few; d_call: .; j_call: TRBJ1-3; v_call: TRBV7-2; cdr3_nt: TGTGCCAGCAGCTTATATTCAGGGTACGGGAACACCATATATTTT; cdr3_aa: CASSLYSGYGNTIYF
clone_size: medium-sized; d_call: .; j_call: TRBJ2-4; v_call: TRBV12-3/TRBV12-4; cdr3_nt: TGTGCCAGCAGCAGTAGGAACACACGAAAAAACATTCAGTACTTC; cdr3_aa: CASSSRNTRKNIQYF
clone_size: .; d_call: .; j_call: TRBJ2-4; v_call: TRBV6-1; cdr3_nt: TGTGCCAGCAGTGAACTCCCCAGCAAAGATATTCAGTACTTC; cdr3_aa: CASSELPSKDIQYF
clone_size: few; d_call: .; j_call: TRBJ2-3; v_call: TRBV20-1; cdr3_nt: TGCAGTGCTAGCGACCGCCGGGAGCCCAGCACAGATACGCAGTATTTT; cdr3_aa: CSASDRREPSTDTQYF
clone_size: large; d_call: TRBD1; j_call: TRBJ2-7; v_call: TRBV27; cdr3_nt: TGTGCCAGCAGTGCCGGGACAGTACCCTCCTACGAGCAGTACTTC; cdr3_aa: CASSAGTVPSYEQYF
clone_size: .; d_call: .; j_call: TRBJ1-5; v_call: TRBV27; cdr3_nt: TGTGCCAGCCGGTCAGGAGGATGGGGCAATCAGCCCCAGCATTTT; cdr3_aa: CASRSGGWGNQPQHF
clone_size: .; d_call: .; j_call: TRBJ2-1; v_call: TRBV10-1; cdr3_nt: TGCGCCAGCAGTGACTACCGGGACTCTCTCAACAATGAGCAGTTCTTC; cdr3_aa: CASSDYRDSLNNEQFF
clone_size: .; d_call: .; j_call: TRBJ2-1; v_call: TRBV7-2; cdr3_nt: TGTGCCAGCAGCTTAGACCTAGCCAAGAATGAGCAGTTCTTC; cdr3_aa: CASSLDLAKNEQFF
clone_size: .; d_call: .; j_call: TRBJ1-2; v_call: TRBV28; cdr3_nt: TGTGCCAGCAGTTCCCCTGACAACTATGGCTACACCTTC; cdr3_aa: CASSSPDNYGYTF
clone_size: .; d_call: .; j_call: TRBJ2-3; v_call: TRBV27; cdr3_nt: TGTGCCAGCAGTTTAACAGGAACCCTTGGAGATATTCAGTATTTT; cdr3_aa: CASSLTGTLGDIQYF
clone_size: few; d_call: .; j_call: TRBJ2-3; v_call: TRBV6-5; cdr3_nt: TGTGCCAGCAGGTACAAAGATACGCAGTATTTC; cdr3_aa: CASRYKDTQYF
clone_size: .; d_call: .; j_call: TRBJ2-4; v_call: TRBV14; cdr3_nt: TGTGCCAGCAGCCAAGGGCGGGCCAAAAACATGCAGTACTTC; cdr3_aa: CASSQGRAKNMQYF
clone_size: .; d_call: .; j_call: TRBJ1-3; v_call: TRBV12-3/TRBV12-4; cdr3_nt: TGTGCCAGCAGTTTATTGGCTGGTTCTGGAAACACCATATATTTT; cdr3_aa: CASSLLAGSGNTIYF
clone_size: .; d_call: .; j_call: TRBJ2-3; v_call: TRBV6-1; cdr3_nt: TGTGCCAGGGGGTACGCGGAAAGCGACCCAGAGACGCAGTATTTT; cdr3_aa: CARGYAESDPETQYF
clone_size: .; d_call: TRBD2; j_call: TRBJ2-3; v_call: TRBV27; cdr3_nt: TGTGCCAGCAGAGCCACGGGGGTAGCGGGGGAGTCTAGCAAAGATACGCAGTATTTT; cdr3_aa: CASRATGVAGESSKDTQYF
clone_size: many; d_call: .; j_call: TRBJ1-5; v_call: TRBV27; cdr3_nt: TGTGCCAGCAGTTCAAGGGGAAGAAGCAATCAGCCCCAGCATTTT; cdr3_aa: CASSSRGRSNQPQHF
clone_size: few; d_call: .; j_call: TRBJ2-3; v_call: TRBV15; cdr3_nt: TGTGCCACCAGCAGAGGGAATTTGGGGGCAGATACGCAGTATTTT; cdr3_aa: CATSRGNLGADTQYF
clone_size: .; d_call: TRBD2; j_call: TRBJ2-2; v_call: TRBV12-3/TRBV12-4; cdr3_nt: TGTGCCAGCGACGATTTAATAGCGGGGGACCCGACCGGGGAGCTGTTTTTT; cdr3_aa: CASDDLIAGDPTGELFF
clone_size: many; d_call: TRBD2; j_call: TRBJ2-3; v_call: TRBV7-9; cdr3_nt: TGTGCCAGCAGCCACTCCCGGCTAGCGGGAGATGATACGCAGTATTTT; cdr3_aa: CASSHSRLAGDDTQYF
clone_size: .; d_call: .; j_call: TRBJ1-1; v_call: TRBV12-3/TRBV12-4; cdr3_nt: TGTGCCAGCAGCTCCGGACTGGAGGCTTTCTTT; cdr3_aa: CASSSGLEAFF
clone_size: once; d_call: TRBD1; j_call: TRBJ2-1; v_call: TRBV10-3; cdr3_nt: TGTGCCACCACAGGGGACTCCTACAATGAGCAGTTCTTC; cdr3_aa: CATTGDSYNEQFF
clone_size: .; d_call: TRBD1; j_call: TRBJ2-2; v_call: TRBV30; cdr3_nt: TGTGCCTGGAGGGGTCGAGACAGGGACACCGGGGAGCTGTTTTTT; cdr3_aa: CAWRGRDRDTGELFF
clone_size: many; d_call: .; j_call: TRBJ2-5; v_call: TRBV30; cdr3_nt: TGTGCCTGGAGTCATTACAGTAAGGGGCAAGAGACCCAGTACTTC; cdr3_aa: CAWSHYSKGQETQYF
clone_size: few; d_call: TRBD2; j_call: TRBJ2-2; v_call: TRBV27; cdr3_nt: TGTGCCAGCACCCCCGGGCGGCTAGCGGGAGCCGGGGAGCTGTTTTTT; cdr3_aa: CASTPGRLAGAGELFF